These 26 T cell receptor beta chains share one sample of origin, sequenced in a study of blood T cell repertoires in COVID-19. Profiled with immunoSEQ multiplex PCR; TCRdb holds only in-frame clones, not every one. This repertoire shows approximately 150,000 clones, around 88% found once; its top ten account for over 4.5%. The specimen was peripheral blood. The receptors originated from a human donor in a cohort sampled during active COVID-19.

The rearrangement links TRBV28 to TRBJ1-2; 10 bases align to TRBD1. With V trimmed by 4 bases and J by 7 bases, 15 bases remained unmatched. This CDR3 comprises 17 residues. The germline V gene has CDR1 MDHEN and CDR2 SYDVKM. This CDR3 reads CASSWGPPGQGSGGYTF. CDR3 nucleotide sequence: TGTGCCAGCAGTTGGGGGCCTCCGGGACAGGGGTCGGGTGGCTACACCTTC.

The gene calls are TRBV4-1 and TRBJ1-1; no reliable D call. From germline, CDR1 is MGHRA and CDR2 YSYEKL. The CDR3 is 15 amino acids. The V gene lost 4 bases and the J gene lost 0 bases, with 12 bases spanning the gap. The CDR3 spells CASSLTKRVNTEAFF. CDR3 nucleotides: TGCGCCAGCAGCCTAACGAAGCGGGTGAACACTGAAGCTTTCTTT.

V is TRBV14 and J is TRBJ1-1; perhaps TRBD1 as D (5 bases). Between the trimmed V and J ends, which lost 3 bases and 0 bases, there was a span of 8 bases. The CDR3 spans 14 residues. Germline lookup yields CDR1 SGHDN and CDR2 FVKESK. CDR3 loop: CASSHLQVNTEAFF. CDR3 bases: TGTGCCAGCAGCCACCTACAGGTGAACACTGAAGCTTTCTTT.

V gene TRBV6-5 combines with J gene TRBJ2-3; 7 bases map to TRBD1. This CDR3 has 15 amino acids. Germline V lookup: CDR1 MNHEY, CDR2 SVGAGI. Trimming removed 6 bases from V and 5 bases from J; junction bases left unmatched: 11. CDR3 coding DNA: TGTGCCAGCAGCTGGCGGACAGGCTGGGAAGATACGCAGTATTTT. It is translated as CASSWRTGWEDTQYF.

CDR3 sequence: CALEAGGRTEAFF. CDR3 in DNA: TGTGCCTTGGAAGCAGGGGGCCGAACTGAAGCTTTCTTT. The V call is TRBV30, the J call TRBJ1-1, with 8 bases fitting TRBD1. This CDR3 is 13 amino acids long. Germline CDR1 is GTSNPN and CDR2 is SVGIG (reference sequence). V shed 7 bases, J shed 5 bases, and the junction held 9 bases outside the gene matches.

The gene calls are TRBV2 and TRBJ2-1; TRBD2 matches 8 bases. The trim removed 8 bases at V and 7 bases at J, leaving 4 bases unmatched. The CDR3 loop spans 12 amino acids. Germline CDR1 reads SNHLY; CDR2 reads FYNNEI. In nucleotides, the CDR3 is TGTGCCAGCCCTAGCGGGCCGAATGAGCAGTTCTTC. Translation gives CASPSGPNEQFF.

This clone was seen a single time. The chain joins TRBV10-3 to TRBJ2-2; 7 bases agree with TRBD2. Germline CDR1 ENHRY, CDR2 SYGVKD. The CDR3 sequence is 17 residues long. The ends lost 8 bases at V and 4 bases at J; junction bases unmatched: 16. The CDR3 is CAIPTGDGSGGTGELFF. Written as DNA, the CDR3 is TGTGCCATCCCTACCGGGGACGGCTCGGGGGGCACCGGGGAGCTGTTTTTT.

The chain links TRBV5-1 to TRBJ2-1, with TRBD2 matching over 13 bases. This CDR3 comprises 15 residues. Trimming cost V 7 bases and J 9 bases; bases outside gene matches: 10. CDR1 and CDR2 from the germline V gene are SGHRS and YFSETQ. The CDR3 DNA reads as TGCGCCAGCGCAGGCGGACTAGCGGGAGTTTTTGAGCAGTTCTTC. Amino acid sequence: CASAGGLAGVFEQFF.

The chain couples TRBV6-6 to TRBJ1-1; 8 nucleotides align to TRBD1. Germline CDR1 is MNHNY and CDR2 is SVGAGI (reference sequence). The CDR3 contains 16 residues. The J segment lost 4 bases and the V segment lost 2 bases, leaving 9 bases of the junction unmatched. The CDR3 DNA is TGTGCCAGCAGTTACCCTGGACAGGGATGGATCACTGAAGCTTTCTTT. Translation: CASSYPGQGWITEAFF.

V usage is TRBV7-9 and J usage is TRBJ2-7; 13 positions agree with TRBD2. The CDR3 is 17 residues long. V dropped 9 bases and J dropped 2; count of bases not matched to a gene: 13. CDR1 is SEHNR, CDR2 FQNEAQ, per germline (reference sequence). CDR3 DNA sequence: TGTGCCAGTTGGGGGCAGGGGACTAGCGGGAACCCCTACGAGCAGTACTTC. Protein product: CASWGQGTSGNPYEQYF.

V and J are TRBV18 and TRBJ1-1; 8 positions agree with TRBD1. The junction had 8 bases not matched to a gene; V was cut back by 6 bases and J by 2 bases. This CDR3 comprises 15 residues. Germline CDR1 is KGHSH and CDR2 is LQKENI. The CDR3 loop is CASSPGQALNTEAFF. The DNA for the CDR3 is TGTGCCAGCTCCCCGGGACAGGCGCTTAACACTGAAGCTTTCTTT.

This clone was recorded once. The chain uses TRBV28 and TRBJ2-1, with D possibly matching TRBD2 (7 bases). The germline V gene encodes CDR1 MDHEN and CDR2 SYDVKM. The CDR3 is 12 amino acids. For the CDR3, the DNA is TGTGCGGGGGGGCGGTCCTACAATGAGCAGTTCTTC. Encoded protein: CAGGRSYNEQFF.

The chain recombines TRBV28 with TRBJ2-5, with a possible D match to TRBD2 (6 bases). This CDR3 spans 17 amino acids. Trimming took off 5 bases at V and 2 bases at J, with 21 bases between the two ends. Germline loops: CDR1 MDHEN, CDR2 SYDVKM. The CDR3, as DNA: TGTGCCAGCAGTCCCCTTTTGGCGGGGATCCGTCAAGAGACCCAGTACTTC. Protein: CASSPLLAGIRQETQYF. The variable domain in full, with the rest retrieved from reference TRBV28 and TRBJ2-5, is DVKVTQSSRYLVKRTGEKVFLECVQDMDHENMFWYRQDPGLGLRLIYFSYDVKMKEKGDIPEGYSVSREKKERFSLILESASTNQTSMYLCASSPLLAGIRQETQYFGPGTRLLVL.

The chain combines TRBV11-3 with TRBJ1-1; maybe TRBD1 (5 bases). The ends were cut back, 5 bases at V and 5 bases at J, with 15 bases in the middle. The germline V gene has CDR1 SGHNT and CDR2 YENEEA. This CDR3 contains 14 residues. CDR3 sequence: CASSPGGTLTEAFF. CDR3 DNA sequence: TGTGCCAGCAGCCCTGGGGGGACCCTAACTGAAGCTTTCTTT.

The chain links TRBV5-4 to TRBJ2-7, with 10 bases identical to TRBD2. Trimming took 0 bases from V and 2 from J; bases not matched to a gene: 8. The germline CDR1 and CDR2 sequences are SGHNT and YYREEE (reference sequence). The CDR3 is made up of 17 amino acids. The CDR3 bases are TGTGCCAGCAGCTTGGTGCAGCGGGGGGGCCGAACCTACGAGCAGTACTTC. Protein: CASSLVQRGGRTYEQYF.

The DNA of the CDR3 is TGTGCCAGCAGCTGGACGGACAGATTCTCCTACGAGCAGTACTTC. Translation gives CASSWTDRFSYEQYF. This sequence joins TRBV6-2 or TRBV6-3 and TRBJ2-7; TRBD1 might be the D (6 bases). Per the germline V gene, CDR1 is MNHEY and CDR2 is SVGEGT. The ends were cut back, 6 bases at V and 0 bases at J, with 15 bases in the middle. The CDR3 runs 15 residues.

The J gene is TRBJ2-1, the V gene TRBV10-3; TRBD2 matches at 7 bases. Looked up from germline, CDR1 is ENHRY and CDR2 is SYGVKD. CDR3 size: 15 residues. V dropped 6 bases and J dropped 3; count of bases not matched to a gene: 8. In DNA form, the CDR3 reads TGTGCCATCAGCTATGAAAGCGGGAACTACAATGAGCAGTTCTTC. Translating gives CAISYESGNYNEQFF.

The gene calls are TRBV28 and TRBJ2-7; 12 positions match TRBD2. Germline CDR1 MDHEN, CDR2 SYDVKM. The CDR3 consists of 13 residues. V lost 8 bases and J lost 6; bases outside the gene matches: 5. CDR3 sequence (DNA): TGTGCCAGCCGACTAGCGGGAGTCGGCGAGCAGTACTTC. It codes for CASRLAGVGEQYF.

V usage is TRBV7-9 and J usage is TRBJ1-1; 10 nucleotides line up with TRBD1. The CDR3 has 15 residues. The V gene's germline CDR1 is SEHNR and CDR2 FQNEAQ (reference sequence). Trimming at V came to 5 bases and at J to 4 bases, leaving 7 bases not matched to a gene. CDR3 nucleotide sequence: TGTGCCAGCAGCAATGGACAGGGGGTTTTCACTGAAGCTTTCTTT. Protein: CASSNGQGVFTEAFF.

V and J are TRBV27 and TRBJ2-5, with 8 bases that match TRBD1. V shed 7 bases, J shed 5 bases, and the junction held 15 bases outside the gene matches. The CDR3 contains 16 residues. Germline V gene lookup returns CDR1 MNHEY and CDR2 SMNVEV (reference sequence). The DNA for the CDR3 is TGTGCCAGCACCCGTCTCACCGGGACAGGAATCGAGACCCAGTACTTC. Amino acids: CASTRLTGTGIETQYF.

This chain connects TRBV28 to TRBJ2-7, with 9 bases aligning to TRBD1. V lost 6 bases to trimming and J lost 3 bases; unmatched junction nucleotides: 6. The germline gives CDR1 MDHEN, CDR2 SYDVKM. This CDR3 has 14 amino acids. The CDR3: CASRGQGNNYEQYF. CDR3 nucleotides: TGTGCCAGCAGGGGACAGGGAAATAACTACGAGCAGTACTTC.

V and J are TRBV6-2 or TRBV6-3 and TRBJ2-7, with 11 bases identical to TRBD1. CDR3 length: 16 amino acids. V trimming: 2 bases; J trimming: 1 base; junction bases outside the gene matches: 4. Germline V gene lookup returns CDR1 MNHEY and CDR2 SVGEGT. The CDR3 loop reads CASSYPGQGDSYEQYF. CDR3 sequence (DNA): TGTGCCAGCAGTTACCCGGGACAGGGGGATTCCTACGAGCAGTACTTC.

This clone was seen just once. This chain uses TRBV30 with TRBJ2-7; no clear D gene. The germline V gene has CDR1 GTSNPN and CDR2 SVGIG (reference sequence). The CDR3 consists of 14 residues. Trimming removed 6 bases from V and 2 bases from J, with 17 bases in between. This CDR3 is CACIRSRYTYEQYF. The DNA for the CDR3 is TGTGCCTGCATCAGATCCAGGTATACCTACGAGCAGTACTTC.

The chain links TRBV7-2 to TRBJ2-5; D unresolved. Trimming left V 1 base short and J 1 base short, with 7 bases between. The CDR3 contains 14 residues. Germline V CDR1 and CDR2: SGHTA, FQGNSA. CDR3: CASSLGLVQETQYF. Written as DNA, the CDR3 is TGTGCCAGCAGCTTAGGCCTAGTCCAAGAGACCCAGTACTTC.

In DNA, the CDR3 is TGTGCCACCAGGGGAGACGAGACCCAGTACTTC. This encodes CATRGDETQYF. The chain has TRBV19 and TRBJ2-5, with D tentatively TRBD1 (6 bases). V was trimmed by 10 bases and J by 5 bases, leaving 11 bases between them. The CDR3 is made up of 11 amino acids. CDR1 is LNHDA and CDR2 is SQIVND in the germline V gene (reference sequence).

V is TRBV24-1 and J is TRBJ2-1; D is ambiguous. Per germline, CDR1 KGHDR and CDR2 SFDVKD. Between the trimmed V and J ends, which lost 1 base and 14 bases, there was a span of 5 bases. CDR3 length: 10 amino acids. This CDR3 is CATSDFLEFF. The CDR3 coding sequence is TGTGCCACCAGTGATTTCCTTGAGTTCTTC.